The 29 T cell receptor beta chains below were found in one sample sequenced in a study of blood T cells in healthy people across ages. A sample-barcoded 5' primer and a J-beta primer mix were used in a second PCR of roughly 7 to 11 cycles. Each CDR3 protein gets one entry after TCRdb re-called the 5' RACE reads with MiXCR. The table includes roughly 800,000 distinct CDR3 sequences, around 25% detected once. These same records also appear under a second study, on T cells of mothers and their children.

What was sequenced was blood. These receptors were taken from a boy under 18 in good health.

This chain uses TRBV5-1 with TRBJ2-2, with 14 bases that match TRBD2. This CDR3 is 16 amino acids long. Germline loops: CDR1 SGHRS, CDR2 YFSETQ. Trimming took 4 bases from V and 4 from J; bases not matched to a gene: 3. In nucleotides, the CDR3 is TGCGCCAGCAGCCTGGGGACTAGCGGGAGCACCGGGGAGCTGTTTTTT. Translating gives CASSLGTSGSTGELFF.

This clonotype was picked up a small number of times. CDR3 bases: TGTGCCAGCAGTTCTTATAGCGGGGGGTTCAATGAGCAGTTCTTC. Translating gives CASSSYSGGFNEQFF. The V and J genes are TRBV2 and TRBJ2-1, with 10 nucleotides matching TRBD2. The V segment lost 5 bases and the J segment 6 bases; nucleotides outside the gene matches: 7. In germline, CDR1 is SNHLY, CDR2 FYNNEI. This CDR3 has 15 residues.

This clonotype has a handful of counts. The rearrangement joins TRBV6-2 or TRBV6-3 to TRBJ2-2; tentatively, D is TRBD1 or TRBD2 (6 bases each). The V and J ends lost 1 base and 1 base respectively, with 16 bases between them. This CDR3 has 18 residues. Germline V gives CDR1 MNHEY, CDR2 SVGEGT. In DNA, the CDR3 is TGTGCCAGCAGTTACTTGGAGATCGGGGGCTGGAACACCGGGGAGCTGTTTTTT. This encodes CASSYLEIGGWNTGELFF.

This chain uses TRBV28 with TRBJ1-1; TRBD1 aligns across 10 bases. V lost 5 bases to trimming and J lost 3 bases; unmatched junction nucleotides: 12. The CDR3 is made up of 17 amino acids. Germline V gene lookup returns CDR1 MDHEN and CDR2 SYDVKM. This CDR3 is CASSDTGTGVGDTEAFF. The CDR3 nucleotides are TGTGCCAGCAGTGATACCGGGACAGGGGTAGGGGACACTGAAGCTTTCTTT.

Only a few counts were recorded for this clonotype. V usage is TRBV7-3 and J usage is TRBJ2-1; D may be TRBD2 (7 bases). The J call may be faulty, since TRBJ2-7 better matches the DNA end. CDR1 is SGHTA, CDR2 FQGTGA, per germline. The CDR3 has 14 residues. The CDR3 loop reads CASSPRGGQSEQYF. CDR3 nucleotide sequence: TGTGCCAGCAGCCCTAGGGGGGGCCAAAGCGAGCAGTACTTC.

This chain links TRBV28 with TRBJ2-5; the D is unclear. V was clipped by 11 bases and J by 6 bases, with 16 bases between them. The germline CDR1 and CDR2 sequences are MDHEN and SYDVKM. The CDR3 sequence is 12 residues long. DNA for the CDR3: TGTGCCGCCCAAAACCCATCGCAGACCCAGTACTTC. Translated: CAAQNPSQTQYF.

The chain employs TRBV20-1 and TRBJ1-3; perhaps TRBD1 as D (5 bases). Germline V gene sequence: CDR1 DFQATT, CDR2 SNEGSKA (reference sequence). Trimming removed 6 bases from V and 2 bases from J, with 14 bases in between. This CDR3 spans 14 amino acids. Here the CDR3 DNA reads TGCAGTGCCTATCCTGTGGGGGCTGGAAACACCATATATTTT. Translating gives CSAYPVGAGNTIYF.

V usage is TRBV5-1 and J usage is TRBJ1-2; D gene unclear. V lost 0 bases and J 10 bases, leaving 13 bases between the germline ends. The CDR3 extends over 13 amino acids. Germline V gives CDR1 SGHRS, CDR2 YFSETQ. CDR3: CASSLVAGSSYTF. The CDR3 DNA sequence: TGCGCCAGCAGCTTGGTAGCAGGATCCTCCTACACCTTC.

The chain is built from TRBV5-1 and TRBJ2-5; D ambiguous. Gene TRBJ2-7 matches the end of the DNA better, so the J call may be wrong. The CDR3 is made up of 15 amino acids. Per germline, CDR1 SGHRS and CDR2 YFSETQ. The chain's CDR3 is CASSLGDTSSYEQYF. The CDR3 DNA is TGCGCCAGCAGCTTGGGCGACACGAGCTCCTACGAGCAGTACTTC.

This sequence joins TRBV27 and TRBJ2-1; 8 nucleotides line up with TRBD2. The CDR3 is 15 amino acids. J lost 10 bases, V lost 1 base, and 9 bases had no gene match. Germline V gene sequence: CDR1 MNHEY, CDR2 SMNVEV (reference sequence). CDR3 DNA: TGTGCCAGCAGTTTATTTACGGGGGGGGACGGCGAGCAGTTCTTC. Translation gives CASSLFTGGDGEQFF.

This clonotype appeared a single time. The CDR3 DNA reads as TGTGCCAGCAGGAAGGAGGGGGACACTGAAGCTTTCTTT. This sequence encodes CASRKEGDTEAFF. The chain carries TRBV2 and TRBJ1-1; D might be TRBD1 (6 bases). The CDR3 has 13 amino acids. The V end was cut by 6 bases, the J end by 3 bases, with 11 bases between. The germline gives CDR1 SNHLY, CDR2 FYNNEI.

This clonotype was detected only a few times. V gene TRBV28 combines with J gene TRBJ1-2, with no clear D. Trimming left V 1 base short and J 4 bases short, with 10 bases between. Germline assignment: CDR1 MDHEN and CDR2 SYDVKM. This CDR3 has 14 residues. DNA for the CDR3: TGTGCCAGCAGTTTATCAGGCTCCTCCTATGGCTACACCTTC. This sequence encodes CASSLSGSSYGYTF.

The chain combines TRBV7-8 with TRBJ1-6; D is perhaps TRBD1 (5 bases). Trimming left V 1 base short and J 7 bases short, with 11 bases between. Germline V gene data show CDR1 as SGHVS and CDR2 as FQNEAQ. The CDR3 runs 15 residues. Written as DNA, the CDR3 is TGTGCCAGCAGCTTAGTAGGCAGGGCAAATTCACCCCTCCACTTT. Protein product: CASSLVGRANSPLHF.

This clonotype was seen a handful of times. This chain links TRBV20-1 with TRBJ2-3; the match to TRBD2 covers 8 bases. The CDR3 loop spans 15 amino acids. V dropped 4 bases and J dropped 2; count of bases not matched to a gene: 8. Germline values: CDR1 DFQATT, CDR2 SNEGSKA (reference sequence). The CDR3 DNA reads TGCAGTGCTACATCCTCTAGCGGGTACACAGATACGCAGTATTTT. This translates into CSATSSSGYTDTQYF.

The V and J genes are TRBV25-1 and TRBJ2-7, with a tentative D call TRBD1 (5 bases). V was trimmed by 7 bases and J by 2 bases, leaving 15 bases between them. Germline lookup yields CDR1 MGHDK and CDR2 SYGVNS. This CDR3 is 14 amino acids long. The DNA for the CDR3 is TGTGCCAGCACCAGGGATGTGCCTCCCTACGAGCAGTACTTC. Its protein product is CASTRDVPPYEQYF.

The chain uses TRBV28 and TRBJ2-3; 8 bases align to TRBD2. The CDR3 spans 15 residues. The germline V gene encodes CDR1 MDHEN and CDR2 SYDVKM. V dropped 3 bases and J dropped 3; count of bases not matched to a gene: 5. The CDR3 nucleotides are TGTGCCAGCAGTTTTGAGTTAGCGGGAACAGATACGCAGTATTTT. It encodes CASSFELAGTDTQYF.

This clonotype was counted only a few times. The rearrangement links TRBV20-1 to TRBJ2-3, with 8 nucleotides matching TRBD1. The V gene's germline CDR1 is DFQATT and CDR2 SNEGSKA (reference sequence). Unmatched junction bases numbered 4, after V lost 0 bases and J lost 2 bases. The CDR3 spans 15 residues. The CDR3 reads CSARDSTGATDTQYF. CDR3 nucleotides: TGCAGTGCTAGAGACTCGACAGGGGCCACAGATACGCAGTATTTT.

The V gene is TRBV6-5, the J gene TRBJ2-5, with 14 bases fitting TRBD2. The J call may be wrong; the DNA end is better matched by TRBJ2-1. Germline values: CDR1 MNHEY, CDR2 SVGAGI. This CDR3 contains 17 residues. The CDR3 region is CASSLTTSGRAPNEQFF. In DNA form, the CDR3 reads TGTGCCAGCAGTTTGACGACTAGCGGGAGGGCCCCCAATGAGCAGTTCTTC.

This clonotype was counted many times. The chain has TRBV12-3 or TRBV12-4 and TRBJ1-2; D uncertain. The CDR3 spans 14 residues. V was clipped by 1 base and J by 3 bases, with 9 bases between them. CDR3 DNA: TGTGCCAGCAGTTTAGTCCGGGTGGACTATGGCTACACCTTC. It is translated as CASSLVRVDYGYTF.

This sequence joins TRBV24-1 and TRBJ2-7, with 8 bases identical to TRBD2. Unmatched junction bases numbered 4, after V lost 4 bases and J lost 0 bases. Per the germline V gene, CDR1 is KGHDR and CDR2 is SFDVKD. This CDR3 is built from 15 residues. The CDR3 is CATSDPTSGSYEQYF. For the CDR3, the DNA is TGTGCCACCAGTGACCCTACTAGCGGCTCCTACGAGCAGTACTTC.

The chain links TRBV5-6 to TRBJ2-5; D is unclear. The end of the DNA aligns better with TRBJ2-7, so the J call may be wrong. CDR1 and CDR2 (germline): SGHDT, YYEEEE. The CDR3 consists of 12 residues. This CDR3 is CASSLMVSEQYF. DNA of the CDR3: TGTGCCAGCAGCTTGATGGTCAGCGAGCAGTACTTC.

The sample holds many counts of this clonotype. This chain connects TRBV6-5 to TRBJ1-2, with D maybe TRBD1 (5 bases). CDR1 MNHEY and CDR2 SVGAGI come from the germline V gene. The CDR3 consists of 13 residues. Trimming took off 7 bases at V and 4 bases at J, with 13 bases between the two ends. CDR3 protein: CASTLGRSYGYTF. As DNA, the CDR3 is TGTGCCAGCACTCTGGGACGCAGCTATGGCTACACCTTC.

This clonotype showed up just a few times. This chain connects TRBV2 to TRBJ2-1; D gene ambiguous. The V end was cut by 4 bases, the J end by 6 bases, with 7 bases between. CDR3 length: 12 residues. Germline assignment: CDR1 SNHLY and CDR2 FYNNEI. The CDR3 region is CASSGQSNEQFF. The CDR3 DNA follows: TGTGCCAGCAGTGGGCAGAGCAATGAGCAGTTCTTC.

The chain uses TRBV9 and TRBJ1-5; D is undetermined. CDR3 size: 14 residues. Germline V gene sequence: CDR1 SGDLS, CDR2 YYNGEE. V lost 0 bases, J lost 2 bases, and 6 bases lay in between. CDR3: CASSVGDRNQPQHF. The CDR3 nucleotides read TGTGCCAGCAGCGTAGGCGACCGCAATCAGCCCCAGCATTTT.

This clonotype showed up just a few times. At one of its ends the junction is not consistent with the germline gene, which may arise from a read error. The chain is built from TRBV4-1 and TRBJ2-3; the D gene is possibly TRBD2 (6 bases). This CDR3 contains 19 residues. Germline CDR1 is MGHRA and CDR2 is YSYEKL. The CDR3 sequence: CASSPYSRGPTTSTDAQYF. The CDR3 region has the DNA TGCGCCAGCAGCCCCTACTCTAGGGGACCGACCACTAGCACAGATGCGCAGTATTTT.

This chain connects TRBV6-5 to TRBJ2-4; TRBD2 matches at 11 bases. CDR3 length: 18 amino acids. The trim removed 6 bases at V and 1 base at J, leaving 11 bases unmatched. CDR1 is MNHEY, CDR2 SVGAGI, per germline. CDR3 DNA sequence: TGTGCCAGCAGGCCCACTAGCGGGGGCCGTTGGGCCAAAAACATTCAGTACTTC. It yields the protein CASRPTSGGRWAKNIQYF.

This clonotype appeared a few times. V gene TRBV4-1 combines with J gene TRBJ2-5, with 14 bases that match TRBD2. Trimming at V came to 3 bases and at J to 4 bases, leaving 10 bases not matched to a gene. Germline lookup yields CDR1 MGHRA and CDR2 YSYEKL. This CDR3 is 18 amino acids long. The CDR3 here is CASSQGMGLAGVGETQYF. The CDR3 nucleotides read TGCGCCAGCAGCCAGGGTATGGGACTAGCGGGAGTGGGAGAGACCCAGTACTTC.

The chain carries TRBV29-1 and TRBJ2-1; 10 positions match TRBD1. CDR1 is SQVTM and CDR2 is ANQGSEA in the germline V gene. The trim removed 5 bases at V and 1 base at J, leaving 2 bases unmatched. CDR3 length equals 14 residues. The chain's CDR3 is CSVKDRGSYNEQFF. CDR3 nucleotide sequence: TGCAGCGTTAAGGACAGGGGGTCCTACAATGAGCAGTTCTTC.

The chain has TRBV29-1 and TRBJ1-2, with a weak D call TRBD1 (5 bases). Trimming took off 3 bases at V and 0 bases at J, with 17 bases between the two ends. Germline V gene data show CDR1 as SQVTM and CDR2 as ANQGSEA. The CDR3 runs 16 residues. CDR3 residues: CSVDATPGTANYGYTF. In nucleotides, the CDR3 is TGCAGCGTTGACGCCACCCCCGGGACCGCTAACTATGGCTACACCTTC.